This T cell receptor beta chain was sequenced for a study of OX40 agonist ivuxolimab in advanced cancers. At the level of the study: Ivuxolimab is an agonistic anti-OX40 (CD134) antibody, and patients were treated with it. At 82.7% male, the cohort had a mean age of about 60 years, ranging from about 20 to 79. Past anti-PD-1, anti-PD-L1 or anti-CTLA-4 therapy was accepted, and roughly 37% had received some. Study conclusions and caveats: No determination was made of the antigen specificity of the expanded peripheral T cells.

The protocol was immunoSEQ multiplex PCR, while the TCRdb copy is restricted to in-frame clones and leaves out a portion. The repertoire holds about 46,000 clones, with about 89% as singletons. For this clone: Its antigen remains unknown.

The CDR3 has 15 residues. Germline assignment: CDR1 SGDLS and CDR2 YYNGEE. V was pared by 2 bases and J by 6 bases, with 15 bases between. The chain carries TRBV9 and TRBJ2-1; D may correspond to TRBD1 or TRBD2 (5 bases each). This TCR derives from an adult with an advanced solid tumor such as melanoma, head and neck, liver or kidney cancer. The sequencing here drew on CD4+ or CD8+ T cells sorted from blood, taken in a trial of the OX40 agonist ivuxolimab. Written as DNA, the CDR3 is TGTGCCAGCAGCGTCCAGCCGGGACCGACCAATGAGCAGTTCTTC. Its translation: CASSVQPGPTNEQFF.